The 28 T cell receptor beta chains given below trace back to one sample, sequenced in a study of T-cell memory formation after mild COVID-19. From the 5' RACE reads, TCRdb called clonotypes with MiXCR, one entry per CDR3 protein. This table has around 450,000 distinct CDR3 sequences, around 20% appearing once. Sequencing input: PBMCs or a T cell subset sorted from them (not recorded which). The receptors were gathered from an adult woman who had mild COVID-19 (a few samples of this study predate the infection). Cell type and time point are not known.

The V and J genes are TRBV12-3 or TRBV12-4 and TRBJ2-1; D is unresolved. The CDR3 extends over 12 amino acids. Trimming removed 5 bases from V and 15 bases from J, with 17 bases in between. CDR3: CASSTRRKGGFF. The CDR3 DNA reads TGTGCCAGCAGTACGCGCCGAAAGGGTGGGTTCTTC.

The CDR3: CASSRAGGWVTEAFF. Written as DNA, the CDR3 is TGTGCCAGCAGCCGCGCAGGGGGCTGGGTCACTGAAGCTTTCTTT. This chain connects TRBV14 to TRBJ1-1; 8 nucleotides align to TRBD1. With V trimmed by 4 bases and J by 4 bases, 8 bases remained unmatched. CDR1 and CDR2 (germline): SGHDN, FVKESK. The CDR3 totals 15 residues. The full variable domain, with the rest looked up from reference TRBV14 and TRBJ1-1, is EAGVTQFPSHSVIEKGQTVTLRCDPISGHDNLYWYRRVMGKEIKFLLHFVKESKQDESGMPNNRFLAERTGGTYSTLKVQPAELEDSGVYFCASSRAGGWVTEAFFGQGTRLTVV.

The chain combines TRBV11-1 with TRBJ2-1; 11 bases map to TRBD2. This CDR3 is 18 amino acids long. Germline loops: CDR1 SGHAT, CDR2 FQDESV (reference sequence). V lost 5 bases, J lost 7 bases, and 16 bases stayed unmatched. The CDR3 DNA follows: TGTGCCAGCAGCACACGGATAGCGGGGGGGCCTTTGAGGAATGAGCAGTTCTTC. The encoded protein is CASSTRIAGGPLRNEQFF.

V is TRBV7-2 and J is TRBJ2-7, with D tentatively TRBD2 (9 bases). This CDR3 region has 18 residues. V lost 2 bases, J lost 2 bases, and 22 bases lay in between. Germline loops: CDR1 SGHTA, CDR2 FQGNSA. This chain's CDR3 is CASSLYPSSGTGPYEQYF. The CDR3 DNA is TGTGCCAGCAGCTTATATCCGTCTAGCGGGACAGGACCCTACGAGCAGTACTTC.

This clonotype showed up just a few times. The CDR3 sequence: CASSFHGEGTRTDTQYF. The CDR3 DNA reads TGTGCCAGCAGCTTCCATGGGGAGGGGACCCGCACAGATACGCAGTATTTT. The chain carries TRBV7-9 and TRBJ2-3, with 7 nucleotides matching TRBD2. V was clipped by 3 bases and J by 1 base; unmatched bases: 10. This CDR3 region has 17 residues. Germline CDR1 and CDR2: SEHNR and FQNEAQ (reference sequence).

This chain uses TRBV12-3 or TRBV12-4 with TRBJ2-3, with TRBD2 matching over 7 bases. The ends lost 0 bases at V and 5 bases at J; junction bases unmatched: 8. This CDR3 comprises 16 residues. CDR3 residues: CASSLARPGEGDTQYF. CDR3 in DNA: TGTGCCAGCAGTTTAGCGCGCCCCGGGGAGGGAGATACGCAGTATTTT.

This clonotype showed up many times. J is TRBJ1-1 and V is TRBV3-1, with D uncertain. Germline loops: CDR1 LGHDT, CDR2 YNNKEL (reference sequence). V gave up 0 bases and J gave up 1 base, with 6 bases separating them. The length of the CDR3 is 14 residues. DNA for the CDR3: TGTGCCAGCAGCCAAGAAGGAGGGAACACTGAAGCTTTCTTT. This sequence encodes CASSQEGGNTEAFF.

This clonotype showed up many times. The chain recombines TRBV12-3 or TRBV12-4 with TRBJ2-1; a possible D gene is TRBD2 (6 bases). V dropped 5 bases and J dropped 2 bases, with 13 bases sitting between them. The CDR3 runs to 15 residues. The CDR3 loop reads CASSPGTGPYNEQFF. The CDR3, as DNA: TGTGCCAGCAGTCCAGGGACTGGCCCCTACAATGAGCAGTTCTTC.

A few counts support this clonotype. The chain combines TRBV7-6 with TRBJ2-7; D may be TRBD1 (8 bases). V lost 4 bases to trimming and J lost 3 bases, with 16 bases between them. The CDR3 is 15 residues long. Germline CDR1 and CDR2: SGHVS and FNYEAQ. The CDR3: CASSSGQGGGYEQYF. Written as DNA, the CDR3 is TGTGCCAGCAGCTCAGGACAGGGAGGGGGCTACGAGCAGTACTTC.

The rearrangement links TRBV20-1 to TRBJ1-1; D gene ambiguous. V dropped 1 base and J dropped 3 bases, with 6 bases sitting between them. The CDR3 covers 12 residues. Germline V gene lookup returns CDR1 DFQATT and CDR2 SNEGSKA (reference sequence). The CDR3 is CSARGIYTEAFF. CDR3 nucleotides: TGCAGTGCTAGAGGAATTTACACTGAAGCTTTCTTT.

CDR3 protein: CASSRPLASEGDSYEQYF. CDR3 DNA sequence: TGTGCCAGCAGCCGACCCCTCGCTTCGGAGGGGGACTCATACGAGCAGTACTTC. This sequence joins TRBV12-3 or TRBV12-4 and TRBJ2-7; D may correspond to TRBD1 or TRBD2 (6 bases each). The V and J ends lost 6 bases and 4 bases respectively, with 28 bases between them. The CDR3 covers 18 residues.

This chain links TRBV5-4 with TRBJ2-7; tentatively, D is TRBD2 (6 bases). This CDR3 spans 13 amino acids. From germline, CDR1 is SGHNT and CDR2 YYREEE (reference sequence). V dropped 5 bases and J dropped 5 bases, with 14 bases sitting between them. CDR3 region: CASRSATGDEQYF. The CDR3 bases are TGTGCCAGCAGATCCGCGACGGGGGACGAGCAGTACTTC.

Only a few counts were recorded for this clonotype. This sequence joins TRBV9 and TRBJ1-1; weak D call: TRBD1 (5 bases). The CDR3 loop spans 16 amino acids. Trimming removed 0 bases from V and 2 bases from J, with 14 bases in between. In germline, CDR1 is SGDLS, CDR2 YYNGEE. Written as DNA, the CDR3 is TGTGCCAGCAGCGTAGCCATAGCCGGGGCAAACACTGAAGCTTTCTTT. This codes for CASSVAIAGANTEAFF.

This clonotype turned up a few times. The chain links TRBV6-4 to TRBJ1-1, with D uncertain. Germline lookup yields CDR1 MRHNA and CDR2 SNTAGT. V was trimmed by 6 bases and J by 10 bases, leaving 9 bases between them. CDR3 size: 10 residues. DNA for the CDR3: TGTGCCAGCAGCCCCCCAAGAGCTTTCTTT. Its protein product is CASSPPRAFF.

The V call is TRBV20-1, the J call TRBJ2-7, with 10 bases matching TRBD1. J lost 7 bases, V lost 6 bases, and 9 bases had no gene match. Germline assignment: CDR1 DFQATT and CDR2 SNEGSKA (reference sequence). The CDR3 has 13 residues. CDR3 sequence reads: CSAGRQGAREQYF. In nucleotides, the CDR3 is TGCAGTGCGGGTAGACAGGGGGCGAGGGAGCAGTACTTC.

This clonotype has only a few counts. The genes are TRBV7-3 and TRBJ2-3; D assignment may be TRBD1 or TRBD2 (7 bases each). CDR3 size: 15 residues. V was trimmed by 5 bases and J by 3 bases, leaving 15 bases between them. Looked up from germline, CDR1 is SGHTA and CDR2 is FQGTGA. CDR3 DNA sequence: TGTGCCAGCAGCCAGGGGGGGGTTAGGACAGATACGCAGTATTTT. It yields the protein CASSQGGVRTDTQYF.

V is TRBV6-5 and J is TRBJ2-7, with 12 bases aligning to TRBD1. This CDR3 is built from 14 residues. Germline CDR1 is MNHEY and CDR2 is SVGAGI. With 7 bases clipped from V and 5 bases from J, the junction kept 6 bases outside the gene matches. The CDR3 spells CASKPGQGANEQYF. The DNA for the CDR3 is TGTGCCAGCAAGCCGGGACAGGGGGCGAACGAGCAGTACTTC.

The chain is built from TRBV29-1 and TRBJ2-4; unclear D gene. Germline V lookup: CDR1 SQVTM, CDR2 ANQGSEA. The CDR3 totals 13 residues. As DNA, the CDR3 is TGCAGAGAACTGACGGTAGCCAAAAACATTCAGTACTTC. This translates into CRELTVAKNIQYF.

The V and J genes are TRBV5-1 and TRBJ2-1; perhaps TRBD1 as D (5 bases). The CDR3 is 15 residues long. Trimming removed 7 bases at V and 4 bases at J, with 18 bases between. Germline CDR1 and CDR2: SGHRS and YFSETQ. The CDR3 is CASGPSPTAYNEQFF. The CDR3, as DNA: TGCGCCAGCGGACCTTCACCGACAGCTTACAATGAGCAGTTCTTC.

A few counts support this clonotype. The CDR3 bases are TGTGCCAGCAGCGATTATTCCTCAGGGGTATCCTACAATGAGCAGTTCTTC. This encodes CASSDYSSGVSYNEQFF. The chain couples TRBV7-3 to TRBJ2-1, with D possibly TRBD1 on 6 matching bases. Germline V gene lookup returns CDR1 SGHTA and CDR2 FQGTGA. The CDR3 covers 17 residues. V was shortened by 5 bases and J by 1 base, with 18 bases between the two germline ends.

CDR3 region: CASSPPGLPTNTQYF. In DNA form, the CDR3 reads TGTGCCAGCAGCCCTCCGGGACTCCCCACTAATACGCAGTATTTT. The chain employs TRBV7-8 and TRBJ2-3; a possible D gene is TRBD2 (6 bases). The ends were cut back, 5 bases at V and 7 bases at J, with 19 bases in the middle. The CDR3 spans 15 residues. Germline V gene data show CDR1 as SGHVS and CDR2 as FQNEAQ.

This clonotype has a count of ten or more. The chain combines TRBV7-9 with TRBJ1-1, with 9 positions matching TRBD1. Germline CDR1 and CDR2: SEHNR and FQNEAQ (reference sequence). J was trimmed by 0 bases and V by 7 bases; bases with no gene match: 3. The length of the CDR3 is 14 residues. CDR3 in DNA: TGTGCCAGCAAGGGACAGGGATTGAACACTGAAGCTTTCTTT. This translates into CASKGQGLNTEAFF.

This clonotype showed up just a few times. This chain links TRBV5-1 with TRBJ1-2, with a possible D match to TRBD1 (6 bases). This CDR3 region has 12 residues. CDR1 is SGHRS, CDR2 YFSETQ, per germline. Trimming left V 4 bases short and J 7 bases short, with 11 bases between. The CDR3: CASSPGQTGYTF. The CDR3 DNA sequence: TGCGCCAGCAGCCCCGGACAGACTGGCTACACCTTC.

The gene calls are TRBV7-9 and TRBJ1-1, with TRBD1 matching over 7 bases. The germline V gene encodes CDR1 SEHNR and CDR2 FQNEAQ (reference sequence). Trimming took 0 bases from V and 7 from J; bases not matched to a gene: 11. CDR3 length equals 16 residues. For the CDR3, the DNA is TGTGCCAGCAGCTTAGCGCTGGGACAGCGACGTAATGAAGCTTTCTTT. It codes for CASSLALGQRRNEAFF.

V usage is TRBV21-1 and J usage is TRBJ2-1; the D call of TRBD2 is as the table states it, not checked on the DNA. TRBV21-1 is a pseudogene. The CDR3 contains 15 residues. For the CDR3, the DNA is TGTGCCAGCAGCAACATGGCGGGAGCAGGAAATGAGCAGTTCTTC. Translating it yields CASSNMAGAGNEQFF.

The rearrangement uses TRBV20-1 and TRBJ2-7, with 7 positions matching TRBD1. Germline trimming cut 7 bases from V and 9 bases from J; bases unmatched to any gene: 18. This CDR3 spans 14 amino acids. CDR1 and CDR2 from the germline V gene are DFQATT and SNEGSKA (reference sequence). CDR3: CSVARGGPNSLQYF. CDR3 coding DNA: TGCAGTGTCGCGCGAGGGGGCCCAAACTCCCTGCAGTACTTC.

This clonotype was observed many times. This chain uses TRBV7-9 with TRBJ2-1; D remains unclear. Germline lookup yields CDR1 SEHNR and CDR2 FQNEAQ (reference sequence). The V end lost 5 bases, the J end lost 5 bases, and 19 bases lay between the germline ends. The CDR3 is 16 amino acids. The CDR3 is CASSLVAGLRNNEQFF. CDR3 sequence (DNA): TGTGCCAGCAGCCTAGTGGCTGGCCTCAGGAACAATGAGCAGTTCTTC.

At least ten counts were recorded for this clonotype. The genes are TRBV7-3 and TRBJ2-3, with D perhaps TRBD1 (6 bases). CDR1 is SGHTA and CDR2 is FQGTGA in the germline V gene. The V gene lost 5 bases and the J gene lost 2 bases, with 17 bases spanning the gap. CDR3 length equals 16 residues. CDR3 DNA: TGTGCCAGCAGCATTCAGGGACGGACAGACACAGATACGCAGTATTTT. Translated: CASSIQGRTDTDTQYF.